Included here is one T cell receptor (beta chain) sequence, with context. Its antigen is unknown. The input lacks base qualities; no much larger clone sits a single base away. This sample is part of a study of blood T cell repertoires in COVID-19 (dated by TCRdb to about 2020). The study in broad terms: Samples covering the acute and convalescent phases of COVID-19 were provided by collaborators in the United States, Italy and Spain. The prospective study material was composed of cDNA or gDNA derived from T cells, B-cell-depleted T cells, or PBMCs. The sample metadata nearly always contained a de-identified subject ID, COVID-19 status, age in years and sex. The repertoires were released in a freely available public database intended as a resource for research on the immune response to SARS-CoV-2. Where available, HLA class I and class II types were obtained from metadata supplied by the sample provider rather than from assay-based typing. Samples were obtained from the ongoing ImmuneRACE study (first 160 participants) and from over 1,000 subjects provided by 6 global collaborators. Deeply sampled blood TCRbeta repertoires from subjects exposed to, actively infected with, or recovered from COVID-19 were included in the dataset. Overall study outcomes, separate from this receptor: How much clinical and demographic metadata was included differed by source and by participant, and the metadata was provided uncurated.

Collaborating institutions collected whole blood in K2EDTA tubes following their own protocols. Collaborator samples were shipped for TCRbeta analysis as frozen whole blood, isolated PBMCs, or DNA extracted from either sample type. TCRbeta CDR3 regions were amplified from genomic DNA using the immunoSEQ Assay, a bias-controlled multiplex PCR. For the original study's pipeline: The number of nucleated cells in each sample was estimated from the amplification of reference gene primers within the assay. To quantify the absolute abundance of each unique TCRbeta CDR3 rearrangement, sequence reads were collapsed and filtered. For each sample, productive Simpson clonality was calculated as the square root of Simpson's diversity index over productive rearrangements. Not all clones reach the TCRdb copy of this immuneACCESS table, which keeps in-frame sequences only. Checked studies attribute under half of the gap to unresolved V genes and leave the rest unexplained. The V and J calls and the clone size are those of that table, but D and trimming were determined from the DNA. The sample table lists about 180,000 clones, 60% to 80% of them with a count of one. The ten largest account for roughly 25% of the sample.

From cysteine to phenylalanine, the CDR3 is 15 amino acids long. Only the CDR3 portion is preserved as DNA: 45 bases, with reading frame beginning at the first base. As encoded in the germline V gene, CDR1 is SGHRS while CDR2 is YFSETQ. Ends trimmed: V by 0 bases, J by 0 bases; bases unmatched to a gene: 0. The sequenced sample was peripheral blood. This TCR was sampled from a woman aged 70-85 years with acute or convalescent COVID-19. The sequence joins TRBV5-1 to TRBJ1-1, with 9 bases in between that match TRBD1. CDR3 protein: CASSLGDRVNTEAFF. The base sequence is TGCGCCAGCAGCTTGGGGGACAGGGTGAACACTGAAGCTTTCTTT.